This TCR beta chain was retrieved from a study of T cells in Graves' hyperthyroidism and ophthalmopathy. The ends were cut back, 6 bases at V and 5 bases at J, with 17 bases in the middle. The length of the CDR3 is 13 residues. Germline CDR1 reads SQVTM; CDR2 reads ANQGSEA. Notes on the study in general: In validation, the model predicted ophthalmopathy. These predictions came a median roughly 6 months before onset. Stable hyperthyroidism was told apart from ophthalmopathy by a model built on 13 V-J features.

This clonotype has a handful of counts. No antigen is known for it. Researchers took RNA transcripts and amplified the TCR beta CDR3 regions from them. The HTBI primer set served for first-round RT-PCR of the TCR CDR3. MiXCR, applied by TCRdb to the multiplex PCR reads, yields one record per CDR3 protein. Among approximately 510,000 distinct CDR3 sequences listed, 40% to 50% were seen once. What was sequenced was peripheral blood or thyroid tissue (not recorded which). The chain recombines TRBV29-1 with TRBJ2-7; no firm D call. The receptor's source is an adult woman with Graves' disease, either hyperthyroidism or ophthalmopathy (not recorded which). The CDR3 spells CSVDGHRRDEQYF. The CDR3 nucleotides are TGCAGCGTAGACGGGCATCGTCGAGACGAGCAGTACTTC.